The clone carrying this T cell receptor (beta chain) showed up many times. Its antigen is not known. This sample is part of a study of T cells in Graves' hyperthyroidism and ophthalmopathy. General observations from the study: Ophthalmopathy, as predicted by the model, came a median approximately 5.9 months after the prediction. Peripheral blood also featured most of the thyroid clonotypes expanded above 0.001.

Using RNA transcripts as the source, TCR beta CDR3 regions were amplified. HTBI primers were employed in a first-round RT-PCR of the TCR CDR3. TCRdb independently ran MiXCR on the multiplex PCR reads; one entry per CDR3 protein. The sample has around 350,000 distinct CDR3 sequences, roughly 14% seen once. Orbital computed tomography, thyroid ultrasound, serum thyroxine and TRAb, and clinical symptoms together informed the diagnoses. PBMCs were derived from around 10 ml fresh peripheral blood. The V end lost 6 bases, the J end lost 4 bases, and 15 bases lay between the germline ends. Looked up from germline, CDR1 is LNHDA and CDR2 is SQIVND (reference sequence). This CDR3 is 14 amino acids long.

The sequenced sample consisted of blood. The clonotype was recovered from a woman in her twenties or thirties with Graves' ophthalmopathy. V gene TRBV19 combines with J gene TRBJ1-2; possible D gene TRBD1, 5 bases. The CDR3 region is CASSSLQVVYGYTF. Here the CDR3 DNA reads TGTGCCAGTAGCTCTTTACAGGTCGTCTATGGCTACACCTTC. The full variable domain, with the rest looked up from reference TRBV19 and TRBJ1-2, is DGGITQSPKYLFRKEGQNVTLSCEQNLNHDAMYWYRQDPGQGLRLIYYSQIVNDFQKGDIAEGYSVSREKKESFPLTVTSAQKNPTAFYLCASSSLQVVYGYTFGSGTRLTVV.